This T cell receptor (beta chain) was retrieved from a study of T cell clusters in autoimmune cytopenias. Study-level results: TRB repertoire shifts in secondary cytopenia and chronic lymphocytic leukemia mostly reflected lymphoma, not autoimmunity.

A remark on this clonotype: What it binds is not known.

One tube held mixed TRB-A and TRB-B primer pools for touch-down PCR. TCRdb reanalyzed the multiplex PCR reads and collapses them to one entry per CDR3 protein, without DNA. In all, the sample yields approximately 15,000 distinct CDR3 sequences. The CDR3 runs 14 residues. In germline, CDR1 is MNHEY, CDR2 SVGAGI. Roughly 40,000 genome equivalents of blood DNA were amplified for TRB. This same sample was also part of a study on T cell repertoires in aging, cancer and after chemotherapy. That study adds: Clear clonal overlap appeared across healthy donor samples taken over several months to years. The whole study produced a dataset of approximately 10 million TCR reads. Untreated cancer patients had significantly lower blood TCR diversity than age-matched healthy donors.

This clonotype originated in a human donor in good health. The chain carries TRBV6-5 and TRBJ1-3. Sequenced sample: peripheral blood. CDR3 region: CASSYSGSRNTIYF.